These T cell receptor beta chains were read from a single sample in a study of human T cells and chemical hapten exposure. Via MiXCR, TCRdb re-called the RACE reads, giving one row per CDR3 protein. The sample has 65,000 to 90,000 distinct CDR3 sequences, 13% to 15% seen once; the top ten hold more than 3.5%. The sample consisted of whole blood, taken in connection with sensitization to the hapten diphenylcyclopropenone (DPC). Every receptor here comes from a woman aged 45 to 65 with alopecia areata. Some clones in this sample may be carry-over from other donors' samples. Both conserved end residues are part of each CDR3. The D gene is left open where the match is weak. Clone size is shown for a subset of rows, as once, few, many or a class of expanded clone.

clone_size: .; v_call: TRBV6-6; j_call: TRBJ2-2; cdr3_length: 16; d_call: TRBD2; cdr3_aa: CASSYSLAGDTGELFF; cdr3_nt: TGTGCCAGCAGTTACTCGCTAGCGGGAGACACCGGGGAGCTGTTTTTT
clone_size: .; v_call: TRBV7-2; j_call: TRBJ2-2; cdr3_length: 16; d_call: .; cdr3_aa: CASSPRGGWNTGELFF; cdr3_nt: TGTGCCAGCAGCCCGAGAGGAGGGTGGAACACCGGGGAGCTGTTTTTT
clone_size: medium-sized; v_call: TRBV7-9; j_call: TRBJ2-6; cdr3_length: 17; d_call: TRBD1; cdr3_aa: CASSLGTGLPGANVLTF; cdr3_nt: TGTGCCAGCAGCTTGGGGACAGGGCTGCCTGGGGCCAACGTCCTGACTTTC
clone_size: many; v_call: TRBV19; j_call: TRBJ1-5; cdr3_length: 15; d_call: TRBD1; cdr3_aa: CASSEQKTGNQPQHF; cdr3_nt: TGTGCCAGTAGCGAACAGAAGACAGGGAATCAGCCCCAGCATTTT
clone_size: few; v_call: TRBV7-9; j_call: TRBJ1-5; cdr3_length: 13; d_call: .; cdr3_aa: CASSPQVNQPQHF; cdr3_nt: TGTGCCAGCAGCCCACAGGTTAATCAGCCCCAGCATTTT
clone_size: .; v_call: TRBV7-2; j_call: TRBJ2-5; cdr3_length: 13; d_call: .; cdr3_aa: CASSLAAGETQYF; cdr3_nt: TGTGCCAGCAGCTTAGCCGCGGGGGAGACCCAGTACTTC
clone_size: few; v_call: TRBV29-1; j_call: TRBJ2-7; cdr3_length: 16; d_call: TRBD2; cdr3_aa: CSVSGGPSGSLYEQYF; cdr3_nt: TGCAGCGTTTCAGGTGGGCCTAGCGGGAGTTTGTACGAGCAGTACTTC
clone_size: .; v_call: TRBV5-1; j_call: TRBJ2-1; cdr3_length: 15; d_call: TRBD2; cdr3_aa: CASSLVSSGDNEQFF; cdr3_nt: TGCGCCAGCAGCTTGGTATCTAGCGGAGATAATGAGCAGTTCTTC
clone_size: few; v_call: TRBV12-3/TRBV12-4; j_call: TRBJ2-7; cdr3_length: 14; d_call: TRBD2; cdr3_aa: CASSGGGPSYEQYF; cdr3_nt: TGTGCCAGCAGCGGGGGAGGGCCCTCCTACGAGCAGTACTTC
clone_size: many; v_call: TRBV10-2; j_call: TRBJ2-1; cdr3_length: 16; d_call: TRBD2; cdr3_aa: CASSVTGLAGDNEQFF; cdr3_nt: TGCGCCAGCAGTGTGACCGGACTAGCGGGCGACAATGAGCAGTTCTTC
clone_size: .; v_call: TRBV18; j_call: TRBJ2-1; cdr3_length: 16; d_call: TRBD2; cdr3_aa: CASSSGTSVTYNEQFF; cdr3_nt: TGTGCCAGCTCTTCCGGGACTAGCGTCACCTACAATGAGCAGTTCTTC
clone_size: .; v_call: TRBV5-4; j_call: TRBJ2-7; cdr3_length: 13; d_call: TRBD1; cdr3_aa: CASSRTGIHEQYF; cdr3_nt: TGTGCCAGCAGCAGGACAGGGATCCACGAGCAGTACTTC
clone_size: few; v_call: TRBV29-1; j_call: TRBJ2-1; cdr3_length: 13; d_call: TRBD2; cdr3_aa: CSSGVGRAAEQFF; cdr3_nt: TGCAGCTCCGGGGTCGGGAGGGCCGCTGAGCAGTTCTTC
clone_size: many; v_call: TRBV29-1; j_call: TRBJ2-7; cdr3_length: 14; d_call: TRBD2; cdr3_aa: CSGTGLAGDYEQYF; cdr3_nt: TGCAGCGGGACGGGACTAGCGGGAGACTACGAGCAGTACTTC
clone_size: few; v_call: TRBV19; j_call: TRBJ2-1; cdr3_length: 13; d_call: .; cdr3_aa: CASGRTVDNEQFF; cdr3_nt: TGTGCCAGCGGAAGGACAGTCGACAATGAGCAGTTCTTC
clone_size: .; v_call: TRBV18; j_call: TRBJ2-7; cdr3_length: 17; d_call: TRBD2; cdr3_aa: CASSPAGGSGPPYEQYF; cdr3_nt: TGTGCCAGCTCACCTGCGGGTGGTAGCGGGCCCCCCTACGAGCAGTACTTC
clone_size: many; v_call: TRBV27; j_call: TRBJ2-1; cdr3_length: 17; d_call: TRBD2; cdr3_aa: CASSLPSGRASLNEQFF; cdr3_nt: TGTGCCAGCAGTTTGCCCAGCGGGAGGGCATCCCTCAATGAGCAGTTCTTC
clone_size: many; v_call: TRBV20-1; j_call: TRBJ2-7; cdr3_length: 14; d_call: .; cdr3_aa: CSARDSILSYEQYF; cdr3_nt: TGCAGTGCTAGAGACTCTATACTCTCCTACGAGCAGTACTTC
clone_size: .; v_call: TRBV7-2; j_call: TRBJ2-3; cdr3_length: 17; d_call: TRBD2; cdr3_aa: CASSRVAGGLVTDTQYF; cdr3_nt: TGTGCCAGCAGTCGGGTAGCGGGAGGGCTCGTCACAGATACGCAGTATTTT
clone_size: many; v_call: TRBV10-3; j_call: TRBJ2-1; cdr3_length: 13; d_call: TRBD1; cdr3_aa: CATGTGVFNEQFF; cdr3_nt: TGTGCCACCGGGACAGGGGTATTCAATGAGCAGTTCTTC
clone_size: few; v_call: TRBV20-1; j_call: TRBJ2-7; cdr3_length: 13; d_call: .; cdr3_aa: CSATKGLFYEQYF; cdr3_nt: TGCAGTGCTACCAAGGGGCTTTTTTACGAGCAGTACTTC
clone_size: few; v_call: TRBV7-2; j_call: TRBJ2-3; cdr3_length: 18; d_call: TRBD2; cdr3_aa: CASSLEASGVLSTDTQYF; cdr3_nt: TGTGCCAGCAGCTTAGAAGCTAGCGGGGTACTTAGCACAGATACGCAGTATTTT
clone_size: few; v_call: TRBV12-3/TRBV12-4; j_call: TRBJ2-1; cdr3_length: 15; d_call: TRBD2; cdr3_aa: CASSARTSGISEQFF; cdr3_nt: TGTGCCAGCAGTGCCAGGACTAGCGGGATTAGTGAGCAGTTCTTC
clone_size: many; v_call: TRBV5-4; j_call: TRBJ2-2; cdr3_length: 15; d_call: TRBD1; cdr3_aa: CASSAGTGSVGELFF; cdr3_nt: TGTGCCAGCAGCGCCGGGACAGGTTCGGTCGGGGAGCTGTTTTTT
clone_size: .; v_call: TRBV28; j_call: TRBJ2-7; cdr3_length: 14; d_call: TRBD1; cdr3_aa: CASSSSRQGHEQYF; cdr3_nt: TGTGCCAGCAGTTCATCTCGACAGGGTCACGAGCAGTACTTC
clone_size: few; v_call: TRBV6-1; j_call: TRBJ2-7; cdr3_length: 15; d_call: .; cdr3_aa: CASSEPSGTSYEQYF; cdr3_nt: TGTGCCAGCAGTGAACCTTCCGGGACCTCGTACGAGCAGTACTTC
clone_size: .; v_call: TRBV20-1; j_call: TRBJ1-5; cdr3_length: 14; d_call: TRBD1; cdr3_aa: CSAKIQGGNQPQHF; cdr3_nt: TGCAGTGCAAAGATTCAGGGGGGCAATCAGCCCCAGCATTTT
clone_size: few; v_call: TRBV20-1; j_call: TRBJ1-6; cdr3_length: 14; d_call: .; cdr3_aa: CSATQGIERSPLHF; cdr3_nt: TGCAGTGCCACACAGGGAATAGAGCGTTCACCCCTCCACTTT
clone_size: .; v_call: TRBV5-4; j_call: TRBJ2-1; cdr3_length: 13; d_call: .; cdr3_aa: CASHRETHNEQFF; cdr3_nt: TGTGCCAGCCACAGGGAGACGCACAATGAGCAGTTCTTC